Listed below are T cell receptor beta chains from one sample, sequenced in a study of Ad26.COV2.S vaccination and SARS-CoV-2 variants. The method was immunoSEQ multiplex PCR; TCRdb's version includes in-frame clones alone and lacks a portion of them. The sample comprises about 390,000 clones, about 85% of which are singletons, and approximately 3.7% rests with the top ten. Sequenced material: peripheral blood, taken in a trial of Ad26.COV2.S vaccine versus placebo. The receptors derive from a person aged 18-65 years who received the Ad26.COV2.S COVID-19 vaccine or a placebo. Each CDR3 is given with its conserved first and last residue. The D gene is left open where the match is weak. Not every row has a clone size; where given, it reads once, few, many or a size class.

abundance,v_gene,j_gene,d_gene,CDR3aa,CDR3nt
NA,TRBV6-5,TRBJ1-1,NA,CASPTDMNTEAFF,TGTGCCAGCCCGACTGATATGAACACTGAAGCTTTCTTT
NA,TRBV6-5,TRBJ1-2,NA,CASSYSGTPNYGYTF,TGTGCCAGCAGTTACTCTGGCACCCCTAACTATGGCTACACCTTC
once,TRBV19,TRBJ1-2,NA,CASSIVNTANYGYTF,TGTGCCAGTAGTATAGTAAACACGGCAAACTATGGCTACACCTTC
NA,TRBV28,TRBJ1-2,NA,CASSLDSYGYTF,TGTGCCAGCAGTTTAGACAGCTATGGCTACACCTTC
NA,TRBV15,TRBJ2-1,NA,CATAGNEQFF,TGTGCCACGGCGGGGAATGAGCAGTTCTTC
NA,TRBV4-2,TRBJ2-4,NA,CASSQDGDRKNIQYF,TGTGCCAGCAGCCAAGATGGGGACCGAAAAAACATTCAGTACTTC
NA,TRBV27,TRBJ2-7,NA,CASSLRGGTPYEQYF,TGTGCCAGCAGTTTAAGGGGGGGGACTCCCTACGAGCAGTACTTC
NA,TRBV5-4,TRBJ2-7,NA,CASSSRTGRGAYEQYF,TGTGCCAGCAGTAGCAGAACAGGAAGGGGTGCCTACGAGCAGTACTTC
NA,TRBV18,TRBJ1-1,NA,CASSPPGLGTEAFF,TGTGCCAGCTCACCACCGGGGCTTGGAACTGAAGCTTTCTTT
NA,TRBV7-6,TRBJ2-2,NA,CASTYLDSQGTGELFF,TGTGCCAGCACCTACCTGGACAGCCAAGGGACCGGGGAGCTGTTTTTT
NA,TRBV6-5,TRBJ2-1,TRBD2,CASSYAGLAGHQQFF,TGTGCCAGCAGTTACGCGGGACTAGCGGGGCACCAGCAGTTCTTC
NA,TRBV21-1,TRBJ1-5,NA,CASSNFVAGGQQPQHF,TGTGCCAGCAGCAACTTTGTGGCCGGGGGGCAGCAGCCCCAGCATTTT
NA,TRBV7-9,TRBJ1-2,TRBD1,CASSFGGGGRGYTF,TGTGCCAGCAGCTTTGGAGGGGGCGGACGGGGCTACACCTTC
NA,TRBV19,TRBJ1-1,NA,CASSRRRRGEAFF,TGTGCCAGTAGTAGGCGAAGACGCGGTGAAGCTTTCTTT
NA,TRBV7-9,TRBJ1-3,NA,CASSRRGVPSGNTIYF,TGTGCCAGCAGCCGAAGAGGGGTCCCCTCTGGAAACACCATATATTTT
NA,TRBV18,TRBJ1-2,NA,CASSAQEGRFYGYTF,TGTGCCAGCTCAGCCCAGGAGGGACGATTCTATGGCTACACCTTC
NA,TRBV3-1/TRBV3-2,TRBJ2-7,TRBD2,CASSQDRLAFYEQYF,TGTGCCAGCAGCCAAGACAGACTAGCTTTTTACGAGCAGTACTTC
once,TRBV11-2,TRBJ2-3,NA,CASSSNPSGADTQYF,TGTGCCAGCAGCTCCAACCCTAGTGGGGCAGATACGCAGTATTTT
NA,TRBV4-3,TRBJ2-7,TRBD1,CASSHTTGIYEQYF,TGCGCCAGCAGCCACACGACAGGGATTTACGAGCAGTACTTC
many,TRBV7-8,TRBJ2-1,NA,CASSFWRVTSEQFF,TGTGCCAGCAGCTTCTGGCGGGTGACCAGTGAGCAGTTCTTC
once,TRBV11-2,TRBJ2-5,TRBD1,CASSFNRGETQYF,TGTGCCAGCAGCTTTAACAGGGGAGAGACCCAGTACTTC
NA,TRBV11-3,TRBJ2-3,NA,CASSLTDQTPQYF,TGTGCCAGCAGCTTAACGGACCAAACCCCCCAGTATTTT
NA,TRBV24-1,TRBJ1-5,NA,CATQASGAHQPQHF,TGTGCCACACAAGCGAGCGGGGCCCATCAGCCCCAGCATTTT
NA,TRBV19,TRBJ1-2,TRBD1,CASSHWTGDGYTF,TGTGCCAGTAGTCACTGGACAGGGGACGGCTACACCTTC
NA,TRBV19,TRBJ1-4,NA,CASHSGTNEKLFF,TGTGCCAGCCACTCGGGGACTAATGAAAAACTGTTTTTT
NA,TRBV21-1,TRBJ2-3,NA,CASRASGGGDCVGTDTQYF,TGTGCCAGCCGCGCTAGCGGGGGGGGTGATTGCGTCGGCACAGATACGCAGTATTTT
NA,TRBV2,TRBJ1-4,TRBD1,CASSEWGQGSEKLFF,TGTGCCAGCAGTGAATGGGGACAGGGGTCTGAAAAACTGTTTTTT
NA,TRBV4-1,TRBJ1-2,NA,CASSQDLGFYGYTF,TGCGCCAGCAGCCAAGATCTTGGTTTCTATGGCTACACCTTC
NA,TRBV7-9,TRBJ1-1,NA,CASRGGIQYTEAFF,TGTGCCAGCAGGGGGGGAATTCAGTACACTGAAGCTTTCTTT
few,TRBV2,TRBJ1-4,NA,CASGGRRGYATNEKLFF,TGTGCCAGCGGGGGCAGGAGGGGGTATGCAACTAATGAAAAACTGTTTTTT
NA,TRBV5-1,TRBJ2-7,NA,CASSLDLYEQYF,TGCGCCAGCAGCTTGGACCTTTACGAGCAGTACTTC
NA,TRBV6-4,TRBJ1-6,NA,CASGADYNSPLHF,TGTGCCAGTGGGGCAGACTATAATTCACCCCTCCACTTT
NA,TRBV5-1,TRBJ2-5,TRBD2,CASSPGGQETQYF,TGCGCCAGCAGCCCGGGGGGCCAAGAGACCCAGTACTTC
NA,TRBV11-2,TRBJ2-1,NA,CASSLEVGTQENNEQFF,TGTGCCAGCAGCTTAGAAGTAGGGACCCAGGAAAACAATGAGCAGTTCTTC
NA,TRBV3-1/TRBV3-2,TRBJ2-1,NA,CASSQDLVVYEQFF,TGTGCCAGCAGCCAAGATTTGGTCGTCTATGAGCAGTTCTTC
NA,TRBV5-4,TRBJ1-2,TRBD1,CASSFDRDRRNGYTF,TGTGCCAGCAGCTTCGACCGGGACAGGAGGAATGGCTACACCTTC
NA,TRBV7-2,TRBJ1-5,NA,CASSVQSLDYQPQHF,TGTGCCAGCAGTGTACAGAGCCTTGATTATCAGCCCCAGCATTTT
NA,TRBV27,TRBJ1-2,NA,CASSFNRDNGYTF,TGTGCCAGCAGTTTCAACAGGGACAATGGCTACACCTTC
NA,TRBV9,TRBJ1-1,NA,CASSPGQPNTEAFF,TGTGCCAGCAGCCCAGGACAGCCGAACACTGAAGCTTTCTTT
NA,TRBV19,TRBJ1-6,NA,CATDLRVNSPLHF,TGTGCCACAGATCTTCGGGTAAATTCACCCCTCCACTTT
NA,TRBV30,TRBJ1-1,NA,CAWSVNPNTEAFF,TGTGCCTGGAGTGTAAACCCAAACACTGAAGCTTTCTTT